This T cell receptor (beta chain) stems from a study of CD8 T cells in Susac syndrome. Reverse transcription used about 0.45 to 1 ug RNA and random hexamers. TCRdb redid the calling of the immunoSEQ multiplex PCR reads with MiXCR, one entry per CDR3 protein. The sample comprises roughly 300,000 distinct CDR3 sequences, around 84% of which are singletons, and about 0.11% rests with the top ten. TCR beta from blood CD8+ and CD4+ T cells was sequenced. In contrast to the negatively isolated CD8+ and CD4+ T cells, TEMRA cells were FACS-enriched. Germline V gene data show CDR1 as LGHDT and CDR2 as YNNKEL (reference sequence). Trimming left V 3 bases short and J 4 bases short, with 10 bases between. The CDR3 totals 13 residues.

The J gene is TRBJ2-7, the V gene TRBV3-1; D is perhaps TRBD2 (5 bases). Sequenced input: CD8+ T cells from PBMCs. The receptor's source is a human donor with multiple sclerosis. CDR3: CASSHGNSYEQYF. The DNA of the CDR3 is TGTGCCAGCAGCCACGGGAATTCATACGAGCAGTACTTC.